The 22 T cell receptor beta chains reported below all come from one sample, sequenced in a study of blood T cell repertoires in COVID-19 (TCRdb year 2020). Library generation was performed with the immunoSEQ multiplex PCR assay. This is the immuneACCESS table as TCRdb keeps it, with only in-frame sequences that have V and J called. A part of the clones is gone; compared with another copy, unresolved V genes explain less than half, and the rest is unexplained. For this sample the table gives 430,000 or so clones, of which over 75% were detected only once. The ten largest clones capture 1.2% to 1.5% of the sample. Sequencing was done on a sample of PBMCs or T cells enriched from blood (not recorded which). The receptor source for this set is a woman between 18 and 29 years old who had been exposed to COVID-19.

This clone was counted once. The chain joins TRBV5-4 to TRBJ2-5, with 8 bases identical to TRBD2. The CDR3 extends over 15 amino acids. Trimming at V came to 3 bases and at J to 4 bases, leaving 8 bases not matched to a gene. From germline, CDR1 is SGHNT and CDR2 YYREEE (reference sequence). CDR3 sequence: CASSSAELAGETQYF. The CDR3 DNA reads TGTGCCAGCAGCTCCGCGGAGCTAGCGGGAGAGACCCAGTACTTC.

J is TRBJ2-7 and V is TRBV11-2; possible D gene TRBD2, 6 bases. This CDR3 is 15 amino acids long. Trimming left V 3 bases short and J 0 bases short, with 12 bases between. CDR1 and CDR2 from the germline V gene are SGHAT and FQNNGV. This chain's CDR3 is CASSLEGGSSYEQYF. In DNA form, the CDR3 reads TGTGCCAGCAGCTTGGAAGGAGGGAGCTCCTACGAGCAGTACTTC.

The V call is TRBV2, the J call TRBJ2-3, with TRBD2 matching 9 bases. Per germline, CDR1 SNHLY and CDR2 FYNNEI. Trimming cost V 7 bases and J 2 bases; bases outside gene matches: 10. The CDR3 extends over 16 amino acids. The DNA of the CDR3 is TGTGCCAGCAACCGTGTAGCGGGGGCTATCACAGATACGCAGTATTTT. This sequence encodes CASNRVAGAITDTQYF.

This sequence joins TRBV3-1 (or the pseudogene TRBV3-2) and TRBJ1-4; TRBD1 matches at 8 bases. The CDR3 consists of 15 residues. From germline, CDR1 is LGHDT and CDR2 YNNKEL (reference sequence). V lost 2 bases and J lost 8; bases outside the gene matches: 7. The CDR3 DNA sequence: TGTGCCAGCAGCCAAAGACAGGGGAGAGAGGAAAAACTGTTTTTT. This codes for CASSQRQGREEKLFF.

The gene calls are TRBV7-2 and TRBJ2-5; D may be TRBD2 (7 bases). V was pared by 4 bases and J by 5 bases, with 17 bases between. Germline V lookup: CDR1 SGHTA, CDR2 FQGNSA. The CDR3 extends over 15 amino acids. CDR3 in DNA: TGTGCCAGCAGCTACCTAGGGGGAGGGGGGGAGACCCAGTACTTC. It encodes CASSYLGGGGETQYF.

Concerning this clone itself: One junction end does not reproduce the germline sequence, and a read error may be involved. V usage is TRBV5-1 and J usage is TRBJ2-7, with 15 bases lining up with TRBD2. CDR3 length equals 15 residues. CDR1 and CDR2 from the germline V gene are SGHRS and YFSETQ. This CDR3 reads CASSPSPGTSGGKNF. DNA of the CDR3: TGCGCCAGCAGCCCCTCGCCCGGGACTAGCGGGGGGAAAAACTTC.

V and J are TRBV6-5 and TRBJ2-1; 10 bases agree with TRBD1. The CDR3 has 15 residues. Losses at the gene ends were 3 bases for V and 6 bases for J; bases not matched to a gene: 5. From germline, CDR1 is MNHEY and CDR2 SVGAGI. CDR3 coding DNA: TGTGCCAGCAGTTATACCGGGACAGGGGCCAATGAGCAGTTCTTC. It yields the protein CASSYTGTGANEQFF.

V and J are TRBV9 and TRBJ2-2; D not certain. The CDR3 spans 14 residues. V lost 0 bases and J 4 bases, leaving 7 bases between the germline ends. Germline CDR1 reads SGDLS; CDR2 reads YYNGEE. The CDR3 DNA follows: TGTGCCAGCAGCGTAGTTACCGGCACCGGGGAGCTGTTTTTT. Amino acids: CASSVVTGTGELFF.

The CDR3 nucleotides read TGTGCCAGCAGCTGGGGGGTCCAGGGACACACCATATATTTT. This gives the protein CASSWGVQGHTIYF. V usage is TRBV5-4 and J usage is TRBJ1-3; weak D call: TRBD1 (5 bases). The V gene's germline CDR1 is SGHNT and CDR2 YYREEE (reference sequence). The ends were cut back, 3 bases at V and 8 bases at J, with 15 bases in the middle. CDR3 length: 14 amino acids.

The V and J genes are TRBV28 and TRBJ2-1; no firm D call. The CDR3 contains 14 residues. Trimming removed 1 base at V and 5 bases at J, with 9 bases between. Germline CDR1 reads MDHEN; CDR2 reads SYDVKM. The CDR3 DNA reads as TGTGCCAGCAGTTTATTAACTGGTAACAATGAGCAGTTCTTC. This gives the protein CASSLLTGNNEQFF.

This chain joins TRBV4-1 and TRBJ2-3, with 7 bases lining up with TRBD1. The J segment lost 2 bases and the V segment lost 6 bases, leaving 8 bases of the junction unmatched. The germline gives CDR1 MGHRA, CDR2 YSYEKL. This CDR3 is built from 15 residues. In DNA, the CDR3 is TGCGCCAGCAGATCACAGGGGACCGCCACAGATACGCAGTATTTT. It is translated as CASRSQGTATDTQYF.

V is TRBV28 and J is TRBJ2-1; 7 bases line up with TRBD1. Looked up from germline, CDR1 is MDHEN and CDR2 is SYDVKM. This CDR3 region has 16 residues. After removal of 6 bases from V and 5 bases from J, the junction contained 13 bases not matched to a gene. CDR3 sequence reads: CASSLPTGSGNNEQFF. The DNA of the CDR3 is TGTGCCAGCAGCTTACCGACAGGGTCCGGAAACAATGAGCAGTTCTTC.

This rearrangement joins TRBV5-1 to TRBJ2-5; 7 bases agree with TRBD2. From germline, CDR1 is SGHRS and CDR2 YFSETQ. This CDR3 comprises 15 residues. With V trimmed by 4 bases and J by 4 bases, 10 bases remained unmatched. The CDR3 nucleotides are TGCGCCAGCAGCAGGCGGACCGGCGGGAGAGAGACCCAGTACTTC. Translating it yields CASSRRTGGRETQYF.

This clone was seen a few times. The chain has TRBV10-2 and TRBJ2-1; TRBD1 might be the D (5 bases). The CDR3 is 12 amino acids. CDR1 WSHSY and CDR2 SAAADI come from the germline V gene. The V end was cut by 2 bases, the J end by 8 bases, with 7 bases between. CDR3 amino acids: CASSEGAHEQFF. The CDR3, as DNA: TGCGCCAGCAGTGAGGGGGCCCATGAGCAGTTCTTC.

The chain is built from TRBV14 and TRBJ2-1, with a weak D call TRBD2 (6 bases). Germline loops: CDR1 SGHDN, CDR2 FVKESK. V was cut by 3 bases and J by 10 bases, with 13 bases left in between. This CDR3 has 13 residues. The CDR3 sequence: CASSHVRDLEQFF. In DNA form, the CDR3 reads TGTGCCAGCAGCCATGTCCGGGACTTAGAGCAGTTCTTC.

In nucleotides, the CDR3 is TGCGCCAGCAGCGACCCCGGGACAGGGAACGAGCAGTACTTC. This sequence encodes CASSDPGTGNEQYF. The chain has TRBV5-1 and TRBJ2-7; TRBD1 matches 9 bases. CDR1 is SGHRS, CDR2 YFSETQ, per germline. V shed 4 bases, J shed 5 bases, and the junction held 7 bases outside the gene matches. This CDR3 is 14 amino acids long.

This clone was detected once. V and J are TRBV5-1 and TRBJ1-6; TRBD1 agrees at 9 bases. The V gene's germline CDR1 is SGHRS and CDR2 YFSETQ. V dropped 3 bases and J dropped 7; count of bases not matched to a gene: 5. The CDR3 length is 15 residues. The CDR3 region is CASSWDRAENSPLHF. CDR3 bases: TGCGCCAGCAGCTGGGACAGGGCTGAAAATTCACCCCTCCACTTT.

The chain uses TRBV5-1 and TRBJ2-2; TRBD2 matches 9 bases. Trimming took 0 bases from V and 6 from J; bases not matched to a gene: 6. CDR1 is SGHRS and CDR2 is YFSETQ in the germline V gene. The CDR3 has 16 residues. CDR3 sequence (DNA): TGCGCCAGCAGCTTGGTAGTAGCGGGAGATCCCGGGGAGCTGTTTTTT. Protein: CASSLVVAGDPGELFF.

The chain recombines TRBV7-2 with TRBJ2-3, with D perhaps TRBD1 (6 bases). V was pared by 5 bases and J by 5 bases, with 11 bases between. This CDR3 is 13 amino acids long. Germline CDR1 and CDR2: SGHTA and FQGNSA. The CDR3 DNA is TGTGCCAGCAGCCCCCAGGGGATAGATACGCAGTATTTT. Protein: CASSPQGIDTQYF.

The chain joins TRBV2 to TRBJ2-1; TRBD2 matches at 7 bases. The V gene's germline CDR1 is SNHLY and CDR2 FYNNEI. Trimming cost V 5 bases and J 4 bases; bases outside gene matches: 8. The CDR3 sequence is 15 residues long. CDR3 sequence: CASSQSRLAYNEQFF. CDR3 sequence (DNA): TGTGCCAGCAGTCAGTCCCGACTAGCTTACAATGAGCAGTTCTTC.

This chain uses TRBV18 with TRBJ2-5; 8 bases map to TRBD1. Germline V lookup: CDR1 KGHSH, CDR2 LQKENI. V lost 1 base and J lost 6; bases outside the gene matches: 13. The length of the CDR3 is 17 residues. The CDR3 region has the DNA TGTGCCAGCTCACCACTTTCTAAAGACAGGGGTCTTCAGACCCAGTACTTC. The encoded protein is CASSPLSKDRGLQTQYF.

The chain uses TRBV11-2 and TRBJ2-7, with a possible D match to TRBD2 (5 bases). Germline CDR1 SGHAT, CDR2 FQNNGV. The CDR3 runs to 15 residues. V was cut by 0 bases and J by 0 bases, with 9 bases left in between. This chain's CDR3 is CASSLEFGDSYEQYF. In DNA form, the CDR3 reads TGTGCCAGCAGCTTAGAGTTCGGGGACTCCTACGAGCAGTACTTC. Combining the CDR3 with reference TRBV11-2 and TRBJ2-7 gives the whole variable domain EAGVAQSPRYKIIEKRQSVAFWCNPISGHATLYWYQQILGQGPKLLIQFQNNGVVDDSQLPKDRFSAERLKGVDSTLKIQPAKLEDSAVYLCASSLEFGDSYEQYFGPGTRLTVT.